This is a list of T cell receptor beta chains from one sample in a study of PD-L1 blockade in urothelial cancer. Sequencing used immunoSEQ multiplex PCR; TCRdb keeps in-frame clones, though not all of them. This table holds about 32,000 clones, 75% to 90% found once. Sample: PBMCs, taken around atezolizumab (anti-PD-L1) treatment. The receptors originated from a man between 45 and 60 years old with urothelial cancer. Both conserved end residues are part of each CDR3. The D gene is left open where the match is weak. Rows give clone size only sometimes, using once, few, many, or a class for an expanded clone.

j_call d_call clone_size v_call cdr3_nt cdr3_aa
TRBJ1-5 TRBD1 . TRBV6-1 TGTGCCAGCAGTGAACTCGTCGACAGGGGCGGTCAGCCCCAGCATTTT CASSELVDRGGQPQHF
TRBJ1-2 . . TRBV18 TGTGCCAGCTCACCACCGCGAGGAGGCTACACCTTC CASSPPRGGYTF
TRBJ2-5 TRBD2 . TRBV2 TGTGCCAGCAGGGGCCTAGCGGGGGGCCAAGAGACCCAGTACTTC CASRGLAGGQETQYF
TRBJ1-3 . . TRBV7-2 TGTGCCAGCAGCTTAGTCCCCCAGGGGCGCGGAAACACCATATATTTT CASSLVPQGRGNTIYF
TRBJ2-1 TRBD2 few TRBV5-1 TGCGCCAGCAGCTTTGGGGGGGGTGAGCAGTTCTTC CASSFGGGEQFF
TRBJ2-7 TRBD1 once TRBV5-4 TGTGCCAGCAGCTTGAGTCCGGGACAGGGCTCTGGTGAGCAGTACTTC CASSLSPGQGSGEQYF
TRBJ2-1 . . TRBV19 TGTGCCAGTAGCCCGGTTGTGTGGAATGAGCAGTTCTTC CASSPVVWNEQFF
TRBJ2-7 TRBD1 . TRBV7-9 TGTGCCAGCAGCAGTGGACAGGGTAGTGAGGAGCAGTACTTC CASSSGQGSEEQYF
TRBJ1-2 . . TRBV6-1 TGTGCCAGCAGTGAATTTCGTGGGCAGGGTACAGTTGGCTACACCTTC CASSEFRGQGTVGYTF
TRBJ1-3 . . TRBV11-2 TGTGCCAGCAGGAGGGATCCTGGAAACACCATATATTTT CASRRDPGNTIYF
TRBJ2-7 TRBD1 . TRBV4-1 TGCGCCAGCAGCCAAGTCAATTCGGCAGGGGGCGAGCAGTACTTC CASSQVNSAGGEQYF
TRBJ2-7 . . TRBV7-2 TGTGCCAGCAGCTTAGGGACAGCCTACGAGCAGTACTTC CASSLGTAYEQYF
TRBJ2-1 TRBD2 . TRBV11-2 TGTGCCAGCAGCTCCTTTGTGACTAGCGGGAGATATGAGCAGTTCTTC CASSSFVTSGRYEQFF
TRBJ2-1 . . TRBV12-5 TGTGCTAGTGGTTTGCCACAGGGCCAAATGAGGGGTGAGCAGTTCTTC CASGLPQGQMRGEQFF
TRBJ1-4 . . TRBV5-8 TGTGCCAGCAGCATCGGCCACAGGCCCCTTGCAACTAATGAAAAACTGTTTTTT CASSIGHRPLATNEKLFF
TRBJ2-3 . . TRBV5-1 TGCGCCAGCAGCTTGCGGGTCGGAACAGATACGCAGTATTTT CASSLRVGTDTQYF
TRBJ1-1 . . TRBV30 TGTGCCTCGGGGGTGGGCACTGAAGCTTTCTTT CASGVGTEAFF
TRBJ2-7 TRBD2 . TRBV30 TGTGCCTGGACACGATCTAGCGGGAGGGCTTGGGAAGAGCAGTACTTC CAWTRSSGRAWEEQYF
TRBJ2-7 . . TRBV6-5 TGTGCCAGCAGTTACTCGAGAACGCAGTACTTC CASSYSRTQYF
TRBJ2-7 TRBD1 . TRBV7-7 TGTGCCAGCAGCTTAGGAGAACCGGGACAGGGGTCCTACGAGCAGTACTTC CASSLGEPGQGSYEQYF
TRBJ2-3 . . TRBV6-5 TGTGCCGCGAGCGGCACAGATACGCAGTATTTT CAASGTDTQYF
TRBJ2-7 TRBD1 . TRBV7-6 TGTGCCAGCAGCTTAGGAGGACAGGGGGTGTACGAGCAGTACTTC CASSLGGQGVYEQYF
TRBJ2-5 TRBD1 . TRBV5-8 TGTGCCAGCAGCTTGGAGGGGACAGGGTGGAAGACCCAGTACTTC CASSLEGTGWKTQYF
TRBJ2-7 TRBD1 . TRBV5-1 TGCGCCAGCACATTGACAGGGGGACCCTACGAGCAGTACTTC CASTLTGGPYEQYF
TRBJ2-7 . once TRBV21-1 TGTGCCAGCAGCCCCCGACAGGGGAGCTACGAGCAGTACTTC CASSPRQGSYEQYF
TRBJ2-7 . . TRBV7-6 TGTGCCAGCAGCTTAGAGGCAGGCGTACCCTACGAGCAGTACTTC CASSLEAGVPYEQYF
TRBJ1-2 TRBD1 . TRBV2 TGTGCCAGCTCCGGGACAGCTCCCTTATTACGCCATGGCTACACCTTC CASSGTAPLLRHGYTF
TRBJ1-1 TRBD1 . TRBV19 TGTGCCAGTAAGGACAGGATGAACACTGAAGCTTTCTTT CASKDRMNTEAFF
TRBJ2-2 . . TRBV6-5 TGTGCCAGCAGTTACGTCCCATTCACCGGGGAGCTGTTTTTT CASSYVPFTGELFF
TRBJ1-6 . . TRBV18 TGTGCCAGCTCTGACTTGCCCGCCGACAGCTTAAATAATTCACCCCTCCACTTT CASSDLPADSLNNSPLHF
TRBJ2-1 TRBD2 once TRBV5-6 TGTGCCAGCAGCCCGCCGGGACTAGCGGGGCTCAATGAGCAGTTCTTC CASSPPGLAGLNEQFF
TRBJ2-5 . . TRBV6-1 TGTGCCAGCAGTACGAGCGGAAGGTACCAAGAGACCCAGTACTTC CASSTSGRYQETQYF
TRBJ2-1 TRBD2 . TRBV5-6 TGTGCCAGCAGCTCCAGACTAGCGGGCTCCTACAATGAGCAGTTCTTC CASSSRLAGSYNEQFF
TRBJ2-7 TRBD1 . TRBV13 TGTGCCAGCAGCAGGGGACAGGGGCGTGAGCAGTACTTC CASSRGQGREQYF
TRBJ1-2 TRBD1 medium-sized TRBV2 TGTGCCAGCAGTGAAATGGGACAGGACTATGGCTACACCTTC CASSEMGQDYGYTF
TRBJ2-4 TRBD2 . TRBV5-1 TGCGCCAGCAGCTCCTCCGGGCGGGAGGCCAAAAACATTCAGTACTTC CASSSSGREAKNIQYF
TRBJ2-3 TRBD2 . TRBV7-2 TGTGCCAGCAGCTTAGGCGGGGGGGCAGATACGCAGTATTTT CASSLGGGADTQYF
TRBJ2-7 . . TRBV5-1 TGCGCCAGCAGCTTGGCATCCTACGAGCAGTACTTC CASSLASYEQYF
TRBJ1-3 TRBD1 . TRBV6-5 TGTGCCAGCAGCCGAGACAGGGGAAGAAACACCATATATTTT CASSRDRGRNTIYF
TRBJ1-1 TRBD1 . TRBV11-1 TGTGCCAGCAGCTTTACCAGGGGGAGGAACACTGAAGCTTTCTTT CASSFTRGRNTEAFF
TRBJ2-1 TRBD2 once TRBV19 TGTGCCAGTAAGGGACTAGAGTCTTACAATGAGCAGTTCTTC CASKGLESYNEQFF
TRBJ2-1 TRBD2 . TRBV7-2 TGTGCCAGCAGCCTGGGACTAGCGGGAAATGAGCAGTTCTTC CASSLGLAGNEQFF